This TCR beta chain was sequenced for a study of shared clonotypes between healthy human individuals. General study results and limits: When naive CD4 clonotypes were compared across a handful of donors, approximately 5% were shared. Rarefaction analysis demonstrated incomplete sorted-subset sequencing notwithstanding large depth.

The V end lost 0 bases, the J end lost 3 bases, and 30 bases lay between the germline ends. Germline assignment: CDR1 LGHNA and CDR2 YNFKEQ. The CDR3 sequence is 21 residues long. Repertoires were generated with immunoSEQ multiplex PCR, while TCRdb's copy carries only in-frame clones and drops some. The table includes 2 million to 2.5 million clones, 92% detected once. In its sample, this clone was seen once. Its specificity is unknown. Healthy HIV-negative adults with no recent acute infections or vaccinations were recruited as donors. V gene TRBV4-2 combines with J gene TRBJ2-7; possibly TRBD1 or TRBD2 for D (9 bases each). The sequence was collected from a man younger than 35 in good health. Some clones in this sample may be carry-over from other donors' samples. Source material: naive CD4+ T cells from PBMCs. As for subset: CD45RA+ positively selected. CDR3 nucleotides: TGTGCCAGCAGCCAAGAAAACAGGGGGCGAGTAGCGGGAGTCCCCCACTACGAGCAGTACTTC. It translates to CASSQENRGRVAGVPHYEQYF.